This T cell receptor (beta chain) was recovered during a study of blood T cell repertoires in COVID-19. Overall study: The United States, Italy and Spain were the sources of the acute and convalescent COVID-19 samples. The cDNA or gDNA used as material had been derived from T cells, B-cell-depleted T cells, or PBMCs.

Sequencing used immunoSEQ multiplex PCR; TCRdb keeps in-frame clones, though not all of them. The sample lists 150,000 to 200,000 clones, about 77% occurring once. Individuals aged about 18 to 89 years were recruited from 24 US areas. Cohort allocation depended upon clinical history that participants reported. This clone was seen only a few times. The CDR3 consists of 14 residues. The ends lost 6 bases at V and 7 bases at J; junction bases unmatched: 6. Germline CDR1 reads LGHNA; CDR2 reads YSLEER. The sequence was obtained from a woman between 50 and 59 years old with acute COVID-19. Sequences were obtained from PBMCs or T cells enriched from blood (not recorded which). This chain joins TRBV4-3 and TRBJ1-4; 9 nucleotides align to TRBD1. The CDR3 here is CASSPGTGSEKLFF. The DNA for the CDR3 is TGCGCCAGCAGTCCCGGGACAGGGAGTGAAAAACTGTTTTTT.